The present TCR beta chain was sequenced within a study of blood T cell repertoires in COVID-19. Study-wide context: Material from acute and convalescent COVID-19 was sourced from the United States, Italy and Spain. Nucleic acid was either cDNA or gDNA, and it came from T cells, B-cell-depleted T cells, or PBMCs.

In the authors' methods: Reference gene primer amplification in the assay estimated nucleated cell counts. Libraries were prepared by immunoSEQ multiplex PCR; TCRdb keeps only in-frame clonotypes and omits some of them. The V and J calls and clone size are taken from that table; D and trimming were inferred from the DNA. This sample carries about 370,000 clones, nearly 90% of them seen once, and the ten largest clones take 6% to 7.5%. The germline V and J ends were trimmed by 0 bases and 0 bases, with 17 bases remaining between them. CDR3 length equals 18 residues. The germline CDR1 and CDR2 sequences are SGDLS and YYNGEE.

The chain employs TRBV9 and TRBJ2-3, with a weak D call TRBD2 (5 bases). Sample: peripheral blood. The source of this sequence is a man younger than 35 with active or convalescent COVID-19. The CDR3 here is CASSVGGGGTASTDTQYF. The CDR3, as DNA: TGTGCCAGCAGCGTAGGAGGAGGAGGTACAGCTAGCACAGATACGCAGTATTTT.